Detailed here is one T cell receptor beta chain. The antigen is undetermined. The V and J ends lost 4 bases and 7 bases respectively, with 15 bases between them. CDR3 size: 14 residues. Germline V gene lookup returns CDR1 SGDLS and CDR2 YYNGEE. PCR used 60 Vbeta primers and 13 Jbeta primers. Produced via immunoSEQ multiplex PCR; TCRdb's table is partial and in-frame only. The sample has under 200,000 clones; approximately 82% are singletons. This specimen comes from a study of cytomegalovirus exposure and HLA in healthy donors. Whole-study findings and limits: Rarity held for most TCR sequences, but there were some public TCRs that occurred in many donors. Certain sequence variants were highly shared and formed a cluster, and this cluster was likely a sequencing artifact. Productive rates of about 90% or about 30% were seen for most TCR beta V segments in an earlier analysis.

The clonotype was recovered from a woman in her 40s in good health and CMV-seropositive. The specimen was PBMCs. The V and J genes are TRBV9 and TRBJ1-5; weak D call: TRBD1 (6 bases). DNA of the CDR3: TGTGCCAGCAGCATCAACAGGGATGACCAGCCCCAGCATTTT. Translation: CASSINRDDQPQHF.